The 24 T cell receptor beta chains reported below all come from one sample, sequenced in a study of blood T cells in healthy people across ages. A sample-barcoded 5' primer and a J-beta primer mix were used in a second PCR of roughly 7 to 12 cycles. MiXCR was run by TCRdb on the 5' RACE reads, yielding one entry per CDR3 protein. The table includes over 700,000 distinct CDR3 sequences, roughly 50% detected once. Material: blood. These receptors all stem from a man of 80 years or more in good health.

The V gene is TRBV7-9, the J gene TRBJ2-1, with D unclear. Germline-derived CDR1 and CDR2 are SEHNR and FQNEAQ (reference sequence). The CDR3 spans 17 residues. V dropped 1 base and J dropped 4 bases, with 17 bases sitting between them. CDR3 protein: CASSLGGLSTLYNEQFF. CDR3 coding DNA: TGTGCCAGCAGCTTAGGCGGCCTGAGCACTCTTTACAATGAGCAGTTCTTC. Combining the CDR3 with reference TRBV7-9 and TRBJ2-1 gives the whole variable domain DTGVSQNPRHKITKRGQNVTFRCDPISEHNRLYWYRQTLGQGPEFLTYFQNEAQLEKSRLLSDRFSAERPKGSFSTLEIQRTEQGDSAMYLCASSLGGLSTLYNEQFFGPGTRLTVL.

This clonotype was seen a single time. This chain links TRBV7-3 with TRBJ2-5, with 12 bases matching TRBD2. With 8 bases clipped from V and 11 bases from J, the junction kept 9 bases outside the gene matches. Germline V CDR1 and CDR2: SGHTA, FQGTGA. The CDR3 loop spans 13 amino acids. The CDR3 sequence is CASSSGRVNEQYF. The CDR3 coding sequence is TGTGCCAGCTCTAGCGGGAGGGTTAATGAGCAGTACTTC.

J is TRBJ2-7 and V is TRBV6-2 or TRBV6-3; D might be TRBD2 (5 bases). Germline V CDR1 and CDR2: MNHEY, SVGEGT. Trimming shortened V by 2 bases and J by 6 bases, and 11 bases separated the two germline ends. This CDR3 comprises 13 residues. The CDR3 region has the DNA TGTGCCAGCAGTTACCCCTTAGCGACCGAGCAGTACTTC. Its protein is CASSYPLATEQYF.

This clonotype has just a few counts. The chain employs TRBV24-1 and TRBJ2-7; D possibly corresponds to TRBD2 (6 bases). Trimming took off 3 bases at V and 7 bases at J, with 18 bases between the two ends. CDR3 length equals 15 residues. Germline CDR1 KGHDR, CDR2 SFDVKD. In DNA form, the CDR3 reads TGTGCCACCAGTGATGCCCGGACTAACTCTTTTGAGCAGTACTTC. Amino acids: CATSDARTNSFEQYF.

CDR3: CASSFESGANSPLHF. CDR3 DNA: TGTGCCAGCAGCTTTGAATCAGGGGCGAACTCACCCCTCCACTTT. The V gene is TRBV7-2, the J gene TRBJ1-6, with D maybe TRBD1 (6 bases). The CDR3 runs to 15 residues. Germline V gene sequence: CDR1 SGHTA, CDR2 FQGNSA. V lost 3 bases to trimming and J lost 10 bases, with 16 bases between them. The entire variable domain, with the rest obtained from reference TRBV7-2 and TRBJ1-6, is as follows: GAGVSQSPSNKVTEKGKDVELRCDPISGHTALYWYRQSLGQGLEFLIYFQGNSAPDKSGLPSDRFSAERTGGSVSTLTIQRTQQEDSAVYLCASSFESGANSPLHFGNGTRLTVT.

This clonotype was detected a few times. This chain joins TRBV7-2 and TRBJ2-3; the match to TRBD2 covers 8 bases. The V and J ends lost 1 base and 14 bases, in that order; junction bases with no gene match: 14. This CDR3 is 15 amino acids long. Per germline, CDR1 SGHTA and CDR2 FQGNSA. The DNA of the CDR3 is TGTGCCAGCAGCTTAGTAGCGGGGACCCACAGATACGCGTATTTT. This sequence encodes CASSLVAGTHRYAYF.

The gene calls are TRBV6-5 and TRBJ2-7; possibly TRBD2 for D (6 bases). This CDR3 is 17 amino acids long. V was pared by 0 bases and J by 7 bases, with 22 bases between. Germline loops: CDR1 MNHEY, CDR2 SVGAGI. The CDR3 bases are TGTGCCAGCAGTTACTCGAAGGGAGGAGGGCCTACGGGGGAGCAGTACTTC. It is translated as CASSYSKGGGPTGEQYF.

The J gene is TRBJ2-1, the V gene TRBV6-5; 7 bases agree with TRBD1. CDR3 size: 12 residues. The V segment lost 2 bases and the J segment 8 bases; nucleotides outside the gene matches: 0. Germline V gene data show CDR1 as MNHEY and CDR2 as SVGAGI. The CDR3 DNA is TGTGCCAGCAGTTACCAGGGGGATGAGCAGTTCTTC. Its protein is CASSYQGDEQFF.

The chain links TRBV7-9 to TRBJ1-2; 7 bases are shared with TRBD1. The CDR3 runs to 14 residues. Per the germline V gene, CDR1 is SEHNR and CDR2 is FQNEAQ (reference sequence). V was pared by 1 base and J by 6 bases, with 5 bases of the junction left unmatched. The CDR3 here is CASSLGQGEDGYTF. Here the CDR3 DNA reads TGTGCCAGCAGCTTAGGACAGGGCGAAGATGGCTACACCTTC.

This clonotype has just a few counts. The chain combines TRBV20-1 with TRBJ1-5; 8 bases agree with TRBD1. Trimming removed 1 base from V and 0 bases from J; junction bases left unmatched: 11. The CDR3 length is 18 residues. Germline assignment: CDR1 DFQATT and CDR2 SNEGSKA (reference sequence). The CDR3 DNA is TGCAGTGCTAGAGCTTCGGCAGGGGGCCTTTATAGCAATCAGCCCCAGCATTTT. This codes for CSARASAGGLYSNQPQHF.

The rearrangement links TRBV7-3 to TRBJ2-7; D possibly corresponds to TRBD2 (5 bases). V was pared by 0 bases and J by 6 bases, with 15 bases between. Germline V CDR1 and CDR2: SGHTA, FQGTGA. The CDR3 length is 15 residues. The CDR3 protein is CASSLTNLASGEQYF. The CDR3 DNA sequence: TGTGCCAGCAGCTTAACGAACCTAGCTTCTGGCGAGCAGTACTTC.

This clonotype was observed a few times. The chain couples TRBV7-3 to TRBJ2-5; D is uncertain. The V gene lost 4 bases and the J gene lost 5 bases, with 11 bases spanning the gap. The CDR3 length is 13 residues. Looked up from germline, CDR1 is SGHTA and CDR2 is FQGTGA. This chain's CDR3 is CASSSNPSETQYF. CDR3 nucleotides: TGTGCCAGCAGCTCAAACCCCTCGGAGACCCAGTACTTC. The whole variable domain, remainder taken from reference TRBV7-3 and TRBJ2-5, is GAGVSQTPSNKVTEKGKYVELRCDPISGHTALYWYRQSLGQGPEFLIYFQGTGAADDSGLPNDRFFAVRPEGSVSTLKIQRTERGDSAVYLCASSSNPSETQYFGPGTRLLVL.

This sequence joins TRBV20-1 and TRBJ2-5; D is ambiguous. The germline CDR1 and CDR2 sequences are DFQATT and SNEGSKA (reference sequence). The CDR3 is made up of 13 amino acids. The V end was cut by 2 bases, the J end by 2 bases, with 9 bases between. CDR3 protein: CSARRWRQETQYF. In DNA, the CDR3 is TGCAGTGCTAGACGCTGGCGGCAAGAGACCCAGTACTTC.

As regards this clonotype: Lacking the conserved final phenylalanine or tryptophan, this CDR3 likely reflects a read error. V gene TRBV7-2 combines with J gene TRBJ2-1; TRBD1 aligns across 9 bases. Germline V gives CDR1 SGHTA, CDR2 FQGNSA. J gave up 2 bases and V 5 bases, and 4 bases lay outside the gene matches. The CDR3 runs to 15 residues. The CDR3 DNA follows: TGTGCCAGCAGCCACGGACAGGGGCCCTACAATGAGCAGTTCTTA. This translates into CASSHGQGPYNEQFL.

This clonotype appeared a few times. The CDR3 bases are TGCAGTGCTAGAGATCAAGGGGGTCGTAGGTCCTACAATGAGCAGTTCTTC. Translated: CSARDQGGRRSYNEQFF. The rearrangement joins TRBV20-1 to TRBJ2-1; perhaps TRBD1 as D (6 bases). Germline CDR1 DFQATT, CDR2 SNEGSKA (reference sequence). The germline V and J ends were trimmed by 0 bases and 1 base, with 16 bases remaining between them. This CDR3 contains 17 residues.

Of note for this clonotype: A much larger clone differs by one base, so this may be a read error. J is TRBJ2-7 and V is TRBV29-1; TRBD1 matches at 8 bases. The germline gives CDR1 SQVTM, CDR2 ANQGSEA. This CDR3 region has 13 residues. With V trimmed by 7 bases and J by 10 bases, 15 bases remained unmatched. The CDR3 region is CSGGQALMDVQYF. CDR3 bases: TGCAGCGGGGGACAGGCCCTTATGGACGTTCAGTACTTC.

The J gene is TRBJ2-3, the V gene TRBV11-2; 10 nucleotides align to TRBD2. The CDR3 has 17 residues. The germline gives CDR1 SGHAT, CDR2 FQNNGV. With V trimmed by 1 base and J by 14 bases, 18 bases remained unmatched. The CDR3 loop reads CASSLGRLAGVLHDAYF. The CDR3 bases are TGTGCCAGCAGCTTAGGAAGGCTAGCGGGAGTCCTACACGACGCGTATTTT.

The chain employs TRBV29-1 and TRBJ2-5, with D perhaps TRBD2 (5 bases). The germline V and J ends were trimmed by 6 bases and 5 bases, with 13 bases remaining between them. The CDR3 is made up of 12 amino acids. Germline V CDR1 and CDR2: SQVTM, ANQGSEA. The CDR3 sequence: CSVLSGAETQYF. The CDR3 bases are TGCAGCGTGCTGAGCGGTGCGGAGACCCAGTACTTC.

The CDR3 spells CATSRDLAVNTEAFF. CDR3 coding DNA: TGTGCCACCAGCAGAGATCTGGCCGTGAACACTGAAGCTTTCTTT. The genes are TRBV15 and TRBJ1-1; D is undetermined. Germline values: CDR1 LNHNV, CDR2 YYDKDF (reference sequence). V lost 0 bases, J lost 0 bases, and 8 bases lay in between. The length of the CDR3 is 15 residues.

The V gene is TRBV12-3 or TRBV12-4, the J gene TRBJ2-7; D possibly corresponds to TRBD1 (6 bases). V was pared by 5 bases and J by 2 bases, with 13 bases between. There are 14 residues in the CDR3. For the CDR3, the DNA is TGTGCCAGCAGTCGCTATGGACAGACCTACGAGCAGTACTTC. As protein: CASSRYGQTYEQYF.

The chain joins TRBV5-1 to TRBJ2-1; a possible D gene is TRBD1 (6 bases). The CDR3 runs to 14 residues. Deletions cut 7 bases from V and 0 bases from J, with 11 bases between. Germline V gene sequence: CDR1 SGHRS, CDR2 YFSETQ. CDR3 in amino acids: CASGSDSSYNEQFF. The CDR3 DNA follows: TGCGCCAGCGGCTCGGACAGCTCCTACAATGAGCAGTTCTTC.

The V and J genes are TRBV5-1 and TRBJ2-5; D might be TRBD2 (6 bases). CDR3 length: 15 residues. CDR1 is SGHRS, CDR2 YFSETQ, per germline. V lost 2 bases and J lost 1, with 12 bases in between. The CDR3 reads CASSFSGTRQETQYF. CDR3 bases: TGCGCCAGCAGCTTCTCCGGGACTCGCCAAGAGACCCAGTACTTC.

Remarks on this clonotype: A junction end diverges from the germline sequence, so it may reflect a read error. The rearrangement joins TRBV10-3 to TRBJ1-6, with D perhaps matching TRBD1 (5 bases). The CDR3 loop spans 15 amino acids. The germline V gene has CDR1 ENHRY and CDR2 SYGVKD. CDR3 in DNA: TGTGCCATCAATGAGTCTGAGGGGCCGGGGTCACCCCTCCACTTT. Its protein is CAINESEGPGSPLHF.

In DNA, the CDR3 is TGCAGTGCCCGGACTAGCAGAGAGACCCAGTACTTC. Translated: CSARTSRETQYF. V usage is TRBV20-1 and J usage is TRBJ2-5, with 8 bases fitting TRBD2. V trimming: 6 bases; J trimming: 4 bases; junction bases outside the gene matches: 4. Per the germline V gene, CDR1 is DFQATT and CDR2 is SNEGSKA (reference sequence). The CDR3 runs to 12 residues.